This TCR beta chain was identified in a study of blood T cells in healthy people across ages. A second PCR, run for about 6 to 11 cycles, used a sample-barcoded 5' primer plus a J-beta primer mix. Tags on each cDNA molecule came from a template-switch adaptor with 12 random nucleotides. TCRdb fed the 5' RACE reads into MiXCR, producing one record per CDR3 protein. The sample contains roughly 1,500,000 distinct CDR3 sequences, about 31% of which appear only once. Trimming removed 6 bases from V and 4 bases from J; junction bases left unmatched: 15. Germline V gene data show CDR1 as DFQATT and CDR2 as SNEGSKA (reference sequence). The CDR3 is 16 residues long.

The source is a woman aged 25 to 45 in good health. The V and J genes are TRBV20-1 and TRBJ1-2, with 9 positions matching TRBD1. The specimen sequenced was blood. The CDR3 protein is CSADVPNRGRTYGYTF. CDR3 coding DNA: TGCAGTGCCGATGTCCCAAACAGGGGGCGGACCTATGGCTACACCTTC.